Each of the 32 T cell receptor beta chains below was sequenced from the same sample in a study of T cell responses to AZD1222 COVID-19 vaccine. TCRdb keeps only in-frame clones here, not all; method: immunoSEQ multiplex PCR. The table includes about 85,000 clones, roughly 87% detected once. Sequenced here: peripheral blood, sampled on day 0 of AZD1222 vaccination. These receptors were taken from an adult in good health.

The V call is TRBV18, the J call TRBJ1-1; 9 positions match TRBD1. In germline, CDR1 is KGHSH, CDR2 LQKENI. This CDR3 is 15 amino acids long. V trimming: 6 bases; J trimming: 3 bases; junction bases outside the gene matches: 8. CDR3 sequence reads: CASSPPGQGDTEAFF. The CDR3 bases are TGTGCCAGCTCCCCTCCGGGACAGGGTGACACTGAAGCTTTCTTT.

V usage is TRBV24-1 and J usage is TRBJ2-7, with D perhaps TRBD2 (5 bases). The CDR3 spans 10 residues. Germline V lookup: CDR1 KGHDR, CDR2 SFDVKD. V was pared by 10 bases and J by 6 bases, with 9 bases between. The CDR3 DNA is TGTGCCACGAGGGTCCCCGAGCAGTACTTC. This encodes CATRVPEQYF.

The chain employs TRBV3-1 (or the pseudogene TRBV3-2) and TRBJ2-1; D is uncertain. The V gene's germline CDR1 is LGHDT and CDR2 YNNKEL (reference sequence). Trimming took off 6 bases at V and 4 bases at J, with 13 bases between the two ends. The CDR3 runs 14 residues. The CDR3 protein is CASSSDIQYNEQFF. The CDR3 coding sequence is TGTGCCAGCAGTAGTGACATACAATACAATGAGCAGTTCTTC.

The V and J genes are TRBV11-3 and TRBJ1-3, with no clear D. The CDR3 runs to 14 residues. In germline, CDR1 is SGHNT, CDR2 YENEEA. The germline V and J ends were trimmed by 5 bases and 8 bases, with 16 bases remaining between them. CDR3 amino acids: CASSPGQSVDTIYF. The CDR3 DNA is TGTGCCAGCAGCCCAGGCCAATCTGTGGACACCATATATTTT.

The chain carries TRBV4-1 and TRBJ2-5, with 15 positions matching TRBD2. This CDR3 has 21 amino acids. J lost 1 base, V lost 3 bases, and 15 bases had no gene match. Germline CDR1 reads MGHRA; CDR2 reads YSYEKL. The CDR3 DNA is TGCGCCAGCAGCCAGCCCACCCGCGGGACTAGCGGGAGGTGGGCCCAAGAGACCCAGTACTTC. This translates into CASSQPTRGTSGRWAQETQYF.

J is TRBJ2-2 and V is TRBV24-1; no clear D gene. The CDR3 has 12 residues. Germline V lookup: CDR1 KGHDR, CDR2 SFDVKD. Between the trimmed V and J ends, which lost 4 bases and 4 bases, there was a span of 3 bases. The CDR3 sequence: CATSDSTGELFF. CDR3 bases: TGTGCCACCAGTGACTCCACCGGGGAGCTGTTTTTT.

This clone showed up just a few times. CDR3 nucleotide sequence: TGTGCCAGCAGTGTTAGACAGGGGGCCCCCGGGGAGCTGTTTTTT. Its translation is CASSVRQGAPGELFF. V usage is TRBV2 and J usage is TRBJ2-2; 10 bases align to TRBD1. The CDR3 covers 15 residues. Trimming cost V 4 bases and J 6 bases; bases outside gene matches: 5. CDR1 and CDR2 from the germline V gene are SNHLY and FYNNEI.

The V gene is TRBV5-1, the J gene TRBJ2-2; no definite D call. The CDR3 covers 16 residues. Germline assignment: CDR1 SGHRS and CDR2 YFSETQ. V was cut by 0 bases and J by 2 bases, with 11 bases left in between. The CDR3, as DNA: TGCGCCAGCAGCTTGGTGTGGGGAACAAACACCGGGGAGCTGTTTTTT. This gives the protein CASSLVWGTNTGELFF.

The V and J genes are TRBV28 and TRBJ2-1; 14 nucleotides agree with TRBD2. The germline V gene encodes CDR1 MDHEN and CDR2 SYDVKM. The junction had 10 bases not matched to a gene; V was cut back by 5 bases and J by 7 bases. The CDR3 consists of 17 residues. CDR3 in DNA: TGTGCCAGCAGTAGAGCTGGGACTAGCGGGAGAGGGAATGAGCAGTTCTTC. This translates into CASSRAGTSGRGNEQFF.

The genes are TRBV10-2 and TRBJ1-1, with TRBD1 as a possible D gene (5 bases). The germline gives CDR1 WSHSY, CDR2 SAAADI. The CDR3 has 14 residues. V lost 6 bases, J lost 0 bases, and 11 bases lay in between. The CDR3, as DNA: TGCGCCAGCAGGAAGACAGCAATGAACACTGAAGCTTTCTTT. It translates to CASRKTAMNTEAFF.

V gene TRBV5-1 combines with J gene TRBJ2-2; D is uncertain. V lost 0 bases and J lost 1, with 10 bases in between. The CDR3 extends over 16 amino acids. Germline V lookup: CDR1 SGHRS, CDR2 YFSETQ. The DNA for the CDR3 is TGCGCCAGCAGCTTGGGAGGATTACTGAACACCGGGGAGCTGTTTTTT. Translated, it gives CASSLGGLLNTGELFF.

This clone appeared once. The chain links TRBV11-2 to TRBJ2-7, with a tentative D call TRBD1 (6 bases). CDR3 size: 15 residues. Germline V CDR1 and CDR2: SGHAT, FQNNGV. V was pared by 1 base and J by 4 bases, with 14 bases between. DNA for the CDR3: TGTGCCAGCAGCTTAGGAACAGGGCGTAAGTACGAGCAGTACTTC. Translated, it gives CASSLGTGRKYEQYF. The full variable domain, with the rest looked up from reference TRBV11-2 and TRBJ2-7, is EAGVAQSPRYKIIEKRQSVAFWCNPISGHATLYWYQQILGQGPKLLIQFQNNGVVDDSQLPKDRFSAERLKGVDSTLKIQPAKLEDSAVYLCASSLGTGRKYEQYFGPGTRLTVT.

The genes are TRBV30 and TRBJ2-1; no definite D call. Looked up from germline, CDR1 is GTSNPN and CDR2 is SVGIG (reference sequence). Trimming shortened V by 0 bases and J by 7 bases, and 10 bases separated the two germline ends. This CDR3 region has 13 residues. This CDR3 is CAWSVLLENEQFF. The DNA for the CDR3 is TGTGCCTGGAGTGTACTCTTGGAGAATGAGCAGTTCTTC.

The DNA for the CDR3 is TGTGCCAGCGGATTCACCGTCCCGTTCTACGAGCAGTACTTC. This encodes CASGFTVPFYEQYF. The chain has TRBV27 and TRBJ2-7, with unresolved D. The CDR3 runs 14 residues. Trimming took 8 bases from V and 3 from J, leaving 17 bases between them. Looked up from germline, CDR1 is MNHEY and CDR2 is SMNVEV (reference sequence).

This chain joins TRBV4-3 and TRBJ2-3; D ambiguous. In germline, CDR1 is LGHNA, CDR2 YSLEER. This CDR3 is 15 amino acids long. Trimming took off 0 bases at V and 0 bases at J, with 7 bases between the two ends. CDR3 loop: CASSQDRSSTDTQYF. In DNA, the CDR3 is TGCGCCAGCAGCCAAGACAGGTCTAGCACAGATACGCAGTATTTT.

The J gene is TRBJ2-1, the V gene TRBV4-1; the match to TRBD1 covers 8 bases. The CDR3 runs to 17 residues. Germline CDR1 MGHRA, CDR2 YSYEKL. V dropped 2 bases and J dropped 4; count of bases not matched to a gene: 10. The CDR3 sequence: CASSQPSRGQAYNEQFF. In nucleotides, the CDR3 is TGCGCCAGCAGCCAACCGTCGAGGGGACAGGCATACAATGAGCAGTTCTTC.

CDR3: CASSTRDRGRSQPQHF. The CDR3 nucleotides read TGTGCCAGTAGTACCAGGGACAGGGGGCGAAGTCAGCCCCAGCATTTT. This chain connects TRBV19 to TRBJ1-5, with 12 bases identical to TRBD1. Germline V gene lookup returns CDR1 LNHDA and CDR2 SQIVND (reference sequence). The trim removed 4 bases at V and 6 bases at J, leaving 7 bases unmatched. The CDR3 contains 16 residues.

This chain joins TRBV28 and TRBJ2-7, with D maybe TRBD1 (6 bases). The germline CDR1 and CDR2 sequences are MDHEN and SYDVKM. The V and J ends lost 6 bases and 4 bases respectively, with 19 bases between them. The CDR3 totals 15 residues. CDR3 bases: TGTGCCAGCAGCCTCAGGGGAATAACCCGTTACGAGCAGTACTTC. This sequence encodes CASSLRGITRYEQYF.

This chain joins TRBV28 and TRBJ1-1, with a possible D match to TRBD1 (5 bases). The CDR3 has 14 amino acids. The V end was cut by 7 bases, the J end by 4 bases, with 16 bases between. Germline CDR1 MDHEN, CDR2 SYDVKM. DNA for the CDR3: TGTGCCAGCACCCCCCAGGACAAGGGCACTGAAGCTTTCTTT. The encoded protein is CASTPQDKGTEAFF.

The CDR3 nucleotides read TGTGCCAGTACCAGCTCGGACAGCCCTCTAGACTACACCTTC. This encodes CASTSSDSPLDYTF. The rearrangement links TRBV19 to TRBJ1-2; possible D gene TRBD1, 6 bases. This CDR3 region has 14 residues. V lost 7 bases to trimming and J lost 10 bases, with 22 bases between them. The germline gives CDR1 LNHDA, CDR2 SQIVND (reference sequence).

V gene TRBV5-1 combines with J gene TRBJ2-1; 11 nucleotides line up with TRBD2. This CDR3 contains 15 residues. V lost 3 bases, J lost 6 bases, and 5 bases stayed unmatched. The germline gives CDR1 SGHRS, CDR2 YFSETQ. The CDR3: CASSYIAGGPNEQFF. DNA for the CDR3: TGCGCCAGCAGCTACATAGCGGGAGGGCCCAATGAGCAGTTCTTC.

The rearrangement links TRBV2 to TRBJ1-4; D might be TRBD1 (6 bases). Trimming removed 7 bases at V and 11 bases at J, with 32 bases between. Germline assignment: CDR1 SNHLY and CDR2 FYNNEI. The CDR3 length is 18 residues. The CDR3 DNA sequence: TGTGCCAGCACCCCCCCTTCCCGAGACCGTCGAACTGACAGGAAACTGTTTTTT. Protein: CASTPPSRDRRTDRKLFF.

This chain connects TRBV27 to TRBJ1-6; no reliable D call. Trimming took off 6 bases at V and 5 bases at J, with 11 bases between the two ends. The CDR3 is 14 amino acids. Germline lookup yields CDR1 MNHEY and CDR2 SMNVEV (reference sequence). CDR3 in DNA: TGTGCCAGCAGCCGAGGAGGGAATAATTCACCCCTCCACTTT. This encodes CASSRGGNNSPLHF.

This sequence joins TRBV14 and TRBJ1-1; a possible D gene is TRBD1 (6 bases). Germline CDR1 is SGHDN and CDR2 is FVKESK. V was cut by 5 bases and J by 3 bases, with 10 bases left in between. This CDR3 region has 13 residues. This chain's CDR3 is CASSITGYTEAFF. CDR3 DNA: TGTGCCAGCAGCATAACAGGGTACACTGAAGCTTTCTTT. Using reference TRBV14 and TRBJ1-1 for the parts outside the CDR3, the full variable domain is EAGVTQFPSHSVIEKGQTVTLRCDPISGHDNLYWYRRVMGKEIKFLLHFVKESKQDESGMPNNRFLAERTGGTYSTLKVQPAELEDSGVYFCASSITGYTEAFFGQGTRLTVV.

The chain couples TRBV6-1 to TRBJ2-7; D gene unclear. CDR3 length equals 14 residues. Between the trimmed V and J ends, which lost 2 bases and 3 bases, there was a span of 11 bases. Per the germline V gene, CDR1 is MNHNS and CDR2 is SASEGT. CDR3 residues: CASSESGNLYEQYF. Written as DNA, the CDR3 is TGTGCCAGCAGTGAAAGTGGGAATCTCTACGAGCAGTACTTC.

The chain couples TRBV28 to TRBJ2-6; 11 bases fit TRBD2. V shed 5 bases and J 1 base; nucleotides not matched to a gene: 19. The CDR3 has 22 amino acids. Germline CDR1 is MDHEN and CDR2 is SYDVKM. CDR3 sequence: CASSPRGLADLFRGSGANVLTF. The CDR3 DNA reads as TGTGCCAGCAGTCCCCGGGGACTAGCGGACCTTTTCAGGGGATCTGGGGCCAACGTCCTGACTTTC.

The V call is TRBV10-3, the J call TRBJ1-2; D is unresolved. The V end was cut by 3 bases, the J end by 7 bases, with 12 bases between. This CDR3 spans 13 amino acids. Germline V gene data show CDR1 as ENHRY and CDR2 as SYGVKD. The DNA for the CDR3 is TGTGCCATCAGTGAAGGACTGTTTTCTGGCTACACCTTC. Translation gives CAISEGLFSGYTF.

The chain links TRBV5-1 to TRBJ2-7; a weak D match, TRBD2 (6 bases). The CDR3 length is 16 residues. The germline V gene has CDR1 SGHRS and CDR2 YFSETQ. The germline V and J ends were trimmed by 4 bases and 2 bases, with 19 bases remaining between them. The CDR3 bases are TGCGCCAGCAGCCCGGGTCTCGGGAGAAGCGCCTACGAGCAGTACTTC. It encodes CASSPGLGRSAYEQYF. The whole variable domain, filled in from reference TRBV5-1 and TRBJ2-7, reads KAGVTQTPRYLIKTRGQQVTLSCSPISGHRSVSWYQQTPGQGLQFLFEYFSETQRNKGNFPGRFSGRQFSNSRSEMNVSTLELGDSALYLCASSPGLGRSAYEQYFGPGTRLTVT.

The chain recombines TRBV27 with TRBJ1-1, with 8 bases matching TRBD1. Germline V gene data show CDR1 as MNHEY and CDR2 as SMNVEV (reference sequence). The CDR3 is made up of 14 amino acids. Trimming removed 5 bases from V and 6 bases from J; junction bases left unmatched: 8. The CDR3 DNA reads TGTGCCAGCAGTGCCCCCAGGGGGCAGGCTGAAGCTTTCTTT. Protein sequence: CASSAPRGQAEAFF.

The chain carries TRBV3-1 (or the pseudogene TRBV3-2) and TRBJ1-2, with D unresolved. The CDR3 has 13 residues. V lost 3 bases and J lost 1, with 6 bases in between. Looked up from germline, CDR1 is LGHDT and CDR2 is YNNKEL (reference sequence). The CDR3 protein is CASSQQSNYGYTF. The DNA for the CDR3 is TGTGCCAGCAGCCAGCAGAGTAACTATGGCTACACCTTC.

This clone showed up just once. The chain is built from TRBV5-1 and TRBJ2-1; D possibly uses TRBD1 or TRBD2 (5 bases each). Trimming removed 0 bases from V and 6 bases from J, with 13 bases in between. Germline-derived CDR1 and CDR2 are SGHRS and YFSETQ. The CDR3 sequence is 15 residues long. CDR3 DNA sequence: TGCGCCAGCAGCTTGGGGGACCCCATGAGCAATGAGCAGTTCTTC. Its translation: CASSLGDPMSNEQFF.

Only one count was recorded for this clone. This rearrangement joins TRBV19 to TRBJ1-5; no clear D gene. The germline V gene encodes CDR1 LNHDA and CDR2 SQIVND (reference sequence). V was pared by 4 bases and J by 0 bases, with 7 bases between. CDR3 length equals 14 residues. The CDR3 sequence is CASSKQFSNQPQHF. CDR3 nucleotides: TGTGCCAGTAGTAAACAGTTTAGCAATCAGCCCCAGCATTTT.